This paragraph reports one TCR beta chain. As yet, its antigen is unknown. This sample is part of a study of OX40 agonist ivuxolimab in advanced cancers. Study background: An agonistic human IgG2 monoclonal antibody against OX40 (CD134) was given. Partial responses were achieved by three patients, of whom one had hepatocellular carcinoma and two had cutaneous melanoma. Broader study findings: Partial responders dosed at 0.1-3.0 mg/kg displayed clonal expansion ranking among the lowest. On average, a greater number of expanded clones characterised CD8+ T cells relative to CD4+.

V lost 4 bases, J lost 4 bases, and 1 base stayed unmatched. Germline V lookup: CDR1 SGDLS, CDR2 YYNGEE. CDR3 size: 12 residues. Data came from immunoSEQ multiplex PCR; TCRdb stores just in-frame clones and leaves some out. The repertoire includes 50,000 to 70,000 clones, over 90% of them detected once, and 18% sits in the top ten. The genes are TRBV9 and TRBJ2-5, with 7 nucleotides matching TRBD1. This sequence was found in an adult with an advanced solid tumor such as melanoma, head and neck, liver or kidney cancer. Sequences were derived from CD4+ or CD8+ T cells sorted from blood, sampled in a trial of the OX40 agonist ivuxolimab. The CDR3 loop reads CASSSGGETQYF. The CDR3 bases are TGTGCCAGCAGCTCAGGGGGAGAGACCCAGTACTTC.